Below are 13 T cell receptor beta chains sequenced from a single sample in a study of early T cells in non-severe SARS-CoV-2 infection (TCRdb year 2021). The protocol used for the library was 5' RACE. This sample was sequenced with a NextSeq 500. TCRdb redid the processing of the public reads, applying fastp at Q25 and MiXCR, and retained in-frame beta chains. Identical CDR3 protein sequences are pooled into one entry, listed with their most common genes and DNA. The sample has 75,000 to 80,000 distinct CDR3 sequences on record, around 10% of them singletons. More than 10% of the sample rests with the top ten. Specimen: whole blood, collected at baseline. These receptors all stem from an adult who was a healthcare worker with PCR-confirmed SARS-CoV-2 infection or an uninfected control (not recorded which).

This clonotype has a count of ten or more. This chain connects TRBV5-6 to TRBJ2-7; 9 positions agree with TRBD1. CDR1 SGHDT and CDR2 YYEEEE come from the germline V gene. V was pared by 3 bases and J by 3 bases, with 7 bases of the junction left unmatched. The CDR3 covers 15 residues. The CDR3 spells CASSSGTGFHYEQYF. The CDR3 DNA is TGTGCCAGCAGCTCCGGGACAGGGTTCCACTACGAGCAGTACTTC.

This sequence joins TRBV29-1 and TRBJ1-1, with 11 bases lining up with TRBD1. V trimming: 6 bases; J trimming: 4 bases; junction bases outside the gene matches: 4. The length of the CDR3 is 13 residues. Germline values: CDR1 SQVTM, CDR2 ANQGSEA. CDR3 bases: TGCAGCGTCGATGGGACAGGGGGCACTGAAGCTTTCTTT. Protein product: CSVDGTGGTEAFF.

This clonotype was counted many times. The V and J genes are TRBV12-5 and TRBJ1-2; D call uncertain. V was clipped by 7 bases and J by 3 bases, with 9 bases between them. Germline V gives CDR1 LGHNT, CDR2 FRNRAP. The CDR3 extends over 12 amino acids. The CDR3 bases are TGTGCTAGTGCCTTGGGCGACTATGGCTACACCTTC. Translation: CASALGDYGYTF.

In its sample, this clonotype was seen many times. The CDR3 region has the DNA TGTGCCAGCAGCCAACGGACAGAAGCTTTCTTT. This codes for CASSQRTEAFF. The V gene is TRBV3-1, the J gene TRBJ1-1; D is possibly TRBD1 (5 bases). This CDR3 is built from 11 residues. The germline CDR1 and CDR2 sequences are LGHDT and YNNKEL (reference sequence). Trimming removed 2 bases from V and 8 bases from J, with 6 bases in between. Complete variable domain (other parts from reference TRBV3-1 and TRBJ1-1): DTAVSQTPKYLVTQMGNDKSIKCEQNLGHDTMYWYKQDSKKFLKIMFSYNNKELIINETVPNRFSPKSPDKAHLNLHINSLELGDSAVYFCASSQRTEAFFGQGTRLTVV.

This clonotype was found a few times. This rearrangement joins TRBV12-3 or TRBV12-4 to TRBJ1-1; D might be TRBD1 (5 bases). V shed 5 bases and J shed 5 bases, with 12 bases lying between them. This CDR3 contains 13 residues. For the CDR3, the DNA is TGTGCCAGCAGTGCACAAGGGGTTACTGAAGCTTTCTTT. Amino acid sequence: CASSAQGVTEAFF.

The sample holds a few counts of this clonotype. The chain has TRBV5-1 and TRBJ2-3, with D uncertain. Germline lookup yields CDR1 SGHRS and CDR2 YFSETQ. The V end lost 0 bases, the J end lost 5 bases, and 7 bases lay between the germline ends. CDR3 length: 13 residues. Written as DNA, the CDR3 is TGCGCCAGCAGCTTGGGGTACGAAGATACGCAGTATTTT. It yields the protein CASSLGYEDTQYF.

There are a few counts of this clonotype. The chain uses TRBV19 and TRBJ1-5; 8 nucleotides agree with TRBD1. The J segment lost 5 bases and the V segment lost 7 bases, leaving 10 bases of the junction unmatched. Germline V gene lookup returns CDR1 LNHDA and CDR2 SQIVND (reference sequence). This CDR3 comprises 15 residues. The CDR3 region has the DNA TGTGCCAGTACCACGGACAGGGAGGTTTATCAGCCCCAGCATTTT. It yields the protein CASTTDREVYQPQHF.

The rearrangement uses TRBV11-1 and TRBJ2-1, with 8 positions matching TRBD2. The J segment lost 7 bases and the V segment lost 2 bases, leaving 4 bases of the junction unmatched. From germline, CDR1 is SGHAT and CDR2 FQDESV (reference sequence). CDR3 size: 14 residues. The DNA of the CDR3 is TGTGCCAGCAGCTTATCGGGACTAGAGAATGAGCAGTTCTTC. As protein: CASSLSGLENEQFF.

The genes are TRBV19 and TRBJ1-2, with 9 bases that match TRBD1. The V gene end was trimmed by 4 bases and the J gene end by 4 bases; junction bases not matched to a gene: 4. Germline V gives CDR1 LNHDA, CDR2 SQIVND (reference sequence). The CDR3 totals 14 residues. The DNA of the CDR3 is TGTGCCAGTAGTAGGGACAGGGAAGTCTATGGCTACACCTTC. This sequence encodes CASSRDREVYGYTF. Together with reference TRBV19 and TRBJ1-2, the CDR3 gives the full variable domain: DGGITQSPKYLFRKEGQNVTLSCEQNLNHDAMYWYRQDPGQGLRLIYYSQIVNDFQKGDIAEGYSVSREKKESFPLTVTSAQKNPTAFYLCASSRDREVYGYTFGSGTRLTVV.

This clonotype occurred a few times. The rearrangement links TRBV10-3 to TRBJ1-5; D gene ambiguous. Trimming shortened V by 4 bases and J by 5 bases, and 15 bases separated the two germline ends. CDR1 and CDR2 from the germline V gene are ENHRY and SYGVKD. This CDR3 has 15 amino acids. This CDR3 is CAISGSRVGDQPQHF. The CDR3 DNA reads as TGTGCCATCAGTGGCAGTAGGGTTGGGGATCAGCCCCAGCATTTT.

The table lists this clonotype with a few counts. The CDR3 reads CASSSGMVGTDTQYF. The CDR3 DNA follows: TGTGCCAGCAGTAGCGGGATGGTAGGCACAGATACGCAGTATTTT. The V call is TRBV6-2 or TRBV6-3, the J call TRBJ2-3; 7 bases are a match to TRBD2. The CDR3 loop spans 15 amino acids. The ends lost 5 bases at V and 1 base at J; junction bases unmatched: 6. Germline values: CDR1 MNHEY, CDR2 SVGEGT.

The sample holds a few counts of this clonotype. The chain's CDR3 is CASSLDGFPTDTQYF. In DNA, the CDR3 is TGCGCCAGCAGCTTGGATGGGTTCCCCACAGATACGCAGTATTTT. The chain carries TRBV5-1 and TRBJ2-3, with unresolved D. Per the germline V gene, CDR1 is SGHRS and CDR2 is YFSETQ. The V end was cut by 0 bases, the J end by 2 bases, with 10 bases between. The CDR3 contains 15 residues.

The chain uses TRBV4-2 and TRBJ2-2; no definite D call. Germline V gene data show CDR1 as LGHNA and CDR2 as YNFKEQ. V lost 0 bases, J lost 1 base, and 3 bases lay in between. The CDR3 is made up of 14 amino acids. CDR3 loop: CASSQDQNTGELFF. CDR3 DNA: TGTGCCAGCAGCCAAGACCAGAACACCGGGGAGCTGTTTTTT.